Listed here are 29 T cell receptor beta chains from one sample, sequenced in a study of siplizumab effects on memory and regulatory T cells. Profiled with immunoSEQ multiplex PCR; TCRdb holds only in-frame clones, not every one. The sample records around 20,000 clones, 40% to 60% being singletons. Researchers cocultured the mixed lymphocyte reaction cells at 37°C for around 6 days. What these receptors recognize is not known. Material: CFSE-low (dividing) CD4+ T cells sorted from an allogeneic mixed lymphocyte reaction. Source of these receptors: a human donor in good health; the cells came from an allogeneic mixed lymphocyte reaction.

The V call is TRBV5-1, the J call TRBJ1-4; 7 positions match TRBD1. Germline V gene lookup returns CDR1 SGHRS and CDR2 YFSETQ. Trimming cost V 1 base and J 3 bases; bases outside gene matches: 6. CDR3 size: 16 residues. In DNA form, the CDR3 reads TGCGCCAGCAGCTTGTCAGAGGGGACAGCTAATGAAAAACTGTTTTTT. Translation gives CASSLSEGTANEKLFF.

The chain joins TRBV7-2 to TRBJ2-7; 9 positions match TRBD1. Germline values: CDR1 SGHTA, CDR2 FQGNSA. J gave up 4 bases and V 3 bases, and 7 bases lay outside the gene matches. The CDR3 covers 15 residues. CDR3 sequence: CASSLVGTGPYEQYF. CDR3 in DNA: TGTGCCAGCAGCTTGGTTGGGACAGGGCCGTACGAGCAGTACTTC. Using reference TRBV7-2 and TRBJ2-7 for the parts outside the CDR3, the full variable domain is GAGVSQSPSNKVTEKGKDVELRCDPISGHTALYWYRQSLGQGLEFLIYFQGNSAPDKSGLPSDRFSAERTGGSVSTLTIQRTQQEDSAVYLCASSLVGTGPYEQYFGPGTRLTVT.

The rearrangement joins TRBV7-2 to TRBJ1-2; D gene unclear. CDR3 size: 11 residues. The germline CDR1 and CDR2 sequences are SGHTA and FQGNSA. The germline V and J ends were trimmed by 5 bases and 8 bases, with 9 bases remaining between them. The CDR3: CASSQGYGYTF. CDR3 DNA sequence: TGTGCCAGCAGCCAAGGGTACGGCTACACCTTC. The full variable domain, its missing parts supplied by reference TRBV7-2 and TRBJ1-2, is GAGVSQSPSNKVTEKGKDVELRCDPISGHTALYWYRQSLGQGLEFLIYFQGNSAPDKSGLPSDRFSAERTGGSVSTLTIQRTQQEDSAVYLCASSQGYGYTFGSGTRLTVV.

This clone came up a few times. The chain carries TRBV7-3 and TRBJ2-2; D is unclear. The CDR3 spans 15 residues. The germline gives CDR1 SGHTA, CDR2 FQGTGA. V was trimmed by 2 bases and J by 0 bases, leaving 7 bases between them. CDR3 coding DNA: TGTGCCAGCAGCTTACTCGGCGCGAACACCGGGGAGCTGTTTTTT. Translated, it gives CASSLLGANTGELFF.

The CDR3 DNA reads TGTGCCAGTAGTAGCTTACCTAGGACCCAGCATTTT. The encoded protein is CASSSLPRTQHF. This chain uses TRBV19 with TRBJ1-5; D unclear. The V end lost 4 bases, the J end lost 11 bases, and 12 bases lay between the germline ends. Germline assignment: CDR1 LNHDA and CDR2 SQIVND (reference sequence). The CDR3 loop spans 12 amino acids.

This clone was seen only a few times. The rearrangement joins TRBV29-1 to TRBJ1-3; D is ambiguous. Trimming shortened V by 5 bases and J by 0 bases, and 17 bases separated the two germline ends. There are 16 residues in the CDR3. The germline gives CDR1 SQVTM, CDR2 ANQGSEA. The CDR3 spells CSVFQADTLSGNTIYF. CDR3 DNA: TGCAGCGTTTTCCAAGCCGACACTCTCTCTGGAAACACCATATATTTT.

This clone has just a few counts. The chain links TRBV6-6 to TRBJ2-1, with TRBD1 matching 9 bases. The CDR3 spans 15 residues. Germline V CDR1 and CDR2: MNHNY, SVGAGI (reference sequence). Unmatched junction bases numbered 11, after V lost 5 bases and J lost 9 bases. CDR3 bases: TGTGCCAGCAGTCCGGGGACAGGGTATGCTAGTGAGCAGTTCTTC. Its translation is CASSPGTGYASEQFF.

This chain links TRBV18 with TRBJ2-7; 9 bases match TRBD2. Germline-derived CDR1 and CDR2 are KGHSH and LQKENI. The J segment lost 5 bases and the V segment lost 3 bases, leaving 8 bases of the junction unmatched. The CDR3 contains 15 residues. DNA of the CDR3: TGTGCCAGCTCACCTGGGACTAGCAAGATAGACGAGCAGTACTTC. It encodes CASSPGTSKIDEQYF.

The sample holds a few counts of this clone. The chain combines TRBV7-2 with TRBJ2-3; TRBD2 agrees at 15 bases. CDR1 and CDR2 from the germline V gene are SGHTA and FQGNSA. The CDR3 contains 17 residues. After removal of 5 bases from V and 3 bases from J, the junction contained 6 bases not matched to a gene. This chain's CDR3 is CASSPPGLAGGTDTQYF. Here the CDR3 DNA reads TGTGCCAGCAGCCCTCCGGGACTAGCGGGGGGTACAGATACGCAGTATTTT. Supplemented by reference TRBV7-2 and TRBJ2-3, the full variable domain reads GAGVSQSPSNKVTEKGKDVELRCDPISGHTALYWYRQSLGQGLEFLIYFQGNSAPDKSGLPSDRFSAERTGGSVSTLTIQRTQQEDSAVYLCASSPPGLAGGTDTQYFGPGTRLTVL.

The chain is built from TRBV2 and TRBJ1-2; 10 bases align to TRBD1. V lost 6 bases and J lost 2; bases outside the gene matches: 3. The germline CDR1 and CDR2 sequences are SNHLY and FYNNEI. This CDR3 contains 14 residues. In DNA, the CDR3 is TGTGCCAGCAGGATGGGACAGGGGAACTATGGCTACACCTTC. Its translation is CASRMGQGNYGYTF.

In DNA, the CDR3 is TGTGCCAGCAGCCTCCTCGGAGGAGGATATTCACCCCTCCACTTT. Translating gives CASSLLGGGYSPLHF. The chain has TRBV11-3 and TRBJ1-6; D unresolved. The CDR3 loop spans 15 amino acids. Looked up from germline, CDR1 is SGHNT and CDR2 is YENEEA. V was clipped by 5 bases and J by 8 bases, with 16 bases between them.

The CDR3 nucleotides read TGTGCCAGCAGTTCGCCTTGGGGGGCTAGCACAGATACGCAGTATTTT. It encodes CASSSPWGASTDTQYF. The chain is built from TRBV27 and TRBJ2-3, with D tentatively TRBD1 or TRBD2 (6 bases each). With 4 bases removed from V and 0 bases from J, the gap between germline ends came to 14 bases. Germline assignment: CDR1 MNHEY and CDR2 SMNVEV (reference sequence). The CDR3 covers 16 residues.

This clone is medium-sized (0.01 to 0.1%) within its sample. The CDR3 sequence is CASSPQGGNYGYTF. CDR3 in DNA: TGTGCCAGCAGCCCGCAAGGGGGTAACTATGGCTACACCTTC. This chain uses TRBV5-4 with TRBJ1-2; D is possibly TRBD1 (6 bases). The CDR3 spans 14 residues. The germline CDR1 and CDR2 sequences are SGHNT and YYREEE (reference sequence). Trimming left V 4 bases short and J 1 base short, with 11 bases between.

The chain couples TRBV21-1 to TRBJ2-7; whether TRBD2, the table's D call, matches the DNA was not checked. TRBV21-1 is assigned pseudogene status. This CDR3 comprises 12 residues. In DNA, the CDR3 is TGTGCCAGCAGCCCTTGGCCGCGGGAGCAGTACTTC. It encodes CASSPWPREQYF.

This clone has more than one count but fewer than ten. This sequence joins TRBV18 and TRBJ2-3; D ambiguous. V was cut by 0 bases and J by 1 base, with 11 bases left in between. CDR1 and CDR2 from the germline V gene are KGHSH and LQKENI. This CDR3 comprises 16 residues. Here the CDR3 reads CASSPPSITGTDTQYF. CDR3 sequence (DNA): TGTGCCAGCTCACCACCTAGCATTACGGGCACAGATACGCAGTATTTT. The entire variable domain, with the rest obtained from reference TRBV18 and TRBJ2-3, is as follows: NAGVMQNPRHLVRRRGQEARLRCSPMKGHSHVYWYRQLPEEGLKFMVYLQKENIIDESGMPKERFSAEFPKEGPSILRIQQVVRGDSAAYFCASSPPSITGTDTQYFGPGTRLTVL.

This clone has more than one count but fewer than ten. The chain combines TRBV11-3 with TRBJ2-3, with no clear D. V was trimmed by 0 bases and J by 1 base, leaving 5 bases between them. From germline, CDR1 is SGHNT and CDR2 YENEEA. This CDR3 is built from 14 residues. In DNA form, the CDR3 reads TGTGCCAGCAGCTTAGATGGGGGCACAGATACGCAGTATTTT. It specifies CASSLDGGTDTQYF.

This sequence joins TRBV5-6 and TRBJ1-1; D unclear. In germline, CDR1 is SGHDT, CDR2 YYEEEE. V was pared by 4 bases and J by 7 bases, with 20 bases between. The CDR3 consists of 15 residues. Written as DNA, the CDR3 is TGTGCCAGCAGCGTCTTACCAGGCGGACTTCGTGAAGCTTTCTTT. It is translated as CASSVLPGGLREAFF.

The V and J genes are TRBV7-2 and TRBJ1-1, with D hard to call. Trimming left V 0 bases short and J 4 bases short, with 12 bases between. There are 15 residues in the CDR3. In germline, CDR1 is SGHTA, CDR2 FQGNSA. CDR3 in amino acids: CASSLASAGITEAFF. The CDR3 DNA is TGTGCCAGCAGCTTAGCATCAGCGGGGATCACTGAAGCTTTCTTT.

CDR3 DNA sequence: TGCGCCAGCAGCTTGGCGGGGGCAGGTGAGGGCTACACCTTC. Translation gives CASSLAGAGEGYTF. V is TRBV5-1 and J is TRBJ1-2; possibly TRBD1 for D (6 bases). V was clipped by 0 bases and J by 8 bases, with 14 bases between them. The CDR3 extends over 14 amino acids. Germline V gene sequence: CDR1 SGHRS, CDR2 YFSETQ.

V and J are TRBV11-2 and TRBJ1-2, with 10 bases fitting TRBD1. CDR3 length: 15 amino acids. Germline CDR1 SGHAT, CDR2 FQNNGV. After removal of 1 base from V and 13 bases from J, the junction contained 12 bases not matched to a gene. The CDR3 region has the DNA TGTGCCAGCAGCTTAGTCCCCGGACAGGGGGTAGTTGTCACCTTC. Translating gives CASSLVPGQGVVVTF.

This clone was seen only a few times. The gene calls are TRBV10-3 and TRBJ2-5, with D perhaps being TRBD1 or TRBD2 (5 bases each). V lost 4 bases and J lost 9, with 15 bases in between. The germline gives CDR1 ENHRY, CDR2 SYGVKD. The CDR3 runs to 13 residues. This chain's CDR3 is CAISAEGTGPQYF. Here the CDR3 DNA reads TGTGCCATCAGTGCTGAGGGCACGGGGCCCCAGTACTTC.

The chain combines TRBV10-3 with TRBJ2-1; D is possibly TRBD2 (7 bases). V gave up 11 bases and J gave up 3 bases, with 17 bases separating them. CDR1 and CDR2 (germline): ENHRY, SYGVKD. This CDR3 contains 14 residues. The CDR3: CAVGGERGYNEQFF. The CDR3 nucleotides are TGTGCCGTCGGGGGCGAGCGGGGCTACAATGAGCAGTTCTTC.

V and J are TRBV15 and TRBJ2-7; D is possibly TRBD2 (5 bases). The germline gives CDR1 LNHNV, CDR2 YYDKDF (reference sequence). CDR3 length: 15 amino acids. V was cut by 1 base and J by 5 bases, with 15 bases left in between. The CDR3 protein is CATSRGYEGPNEQYF. CDR3 nucleotides: TGTGCCACCAGCAGAGGGTACGAGGGCCCGAACGAGCAGTACTTC.

The chain uses TRBV9 and TRBJ1-1, with 11 bases identical to TRBD1. J was trimmed by 11 bases and V by 2 bases; bases with no gene match: 11. The germline V gene has CDR1 SGDLS and CDR2 YYNGEE. The CDR3 is 15 amino acids. CDR3 DNA sequence: TGTGCCAGCAGCGTTACCGGGACAGGGGGGCTACGGGCTTTCTTT. Translation: CASSVTGTGGLRAFF.

Details on this clone: Other DNA sequences in the same sample also yield this CDR3. The CDR3 nucleotides are TGTGCCAGCAGTGTTCTCTACGAGCAGTACTTC. Translating it yields CASSVLYEQYF. The V call is TRBV28, the J call TRBJ2-7; D remains ambiguous. The CDR3 is 11 amino acids. CDR1 and CDR2 (germline): MDHEN, SYDVKM. V was clipped by 5 bases and J by 3 bases, with 5 bases between them.

This clone was found a few times. This chain connects TRBV7-7 to TRBJ2-2; TRBD2 agrees at 10 bases. The CDR3 extends over 16 amino acids. Germline CDR1 SSHAT, CDR2 FNYEAQ (reference sequence). Trimming removed 10 bases from V and 1 base from J; junction bases left unmatched: 9. The CDR3 DNA reads as TGTGCCAACGTGCCCAGGACTAGCGGGAACACCGGGGAGCTGTTTTTT. Its protein product is CANVPRTSGNTGELFF.

The chain links TRBV7-6 to TRBJ2-2; the D gene is possibly TRBD2 (5 bases). Looked up from germline, CDR1 is SGHVS and CDR2 is FNYEAQ. The V end lost 10 bases, the J end lost 0 bases, and 9 bases lay between the germline ends. The CDR3 loop spans 13 amino acids. This CDR3 reads CATLGPNTGELFF. CDR3 nucleotides: TGTGCCACACTAGGCCCGAACACCGGGGAGCTGTTTTTT.

This clone is classed as medium-sized. The chain combines TRBV10-2 with TRBJ1-6; TRBD1 might be the D (6 bases). The length of the CDR3 is 15 residues. Trimming removed 0 bases from V and 8 bases from J, with 11 bases in between. Germline V gene sequence: CDR1 WSHSY, CDR2 SAAADI. CDR3 region: CASSESRQGYSPLHF. The CDR3 DNA reads as TGCGCCAGCAGTGAGTCGAGGCAGGGGTATTCACCCCTCCACTTT.

The chain links TRBV28 to TRBJ1-3; D is perhaps TRBD1 (6 bases). The CDR3 extends over 16 amino acids. Deletions cut 2 bases from V and 5 bases from J, with 16 bases between. Germline V lookup: CDR1 MDHEN, CDR2 SYDVKM. This CDR3 reads CASSLGGTMGRNTIYF. The CDR3 DNA is TGTGCCAGCAGTTTAGGCGGGACAATGGGGAGAAACACCATATATTTT.